This T cell receptor (beta chain) was identified during a study of blood T cell repertoires in COVID-19. The authors' processing: Amplification of reference gene primers was used by the study to estimate nucleated cell counts. TCRdb's table, derived via immunoSEQ multiplex PCR, lists solely in-frame clones and lacks some. That table supplies the V and J calls and clone size; D and trimming were determined from the DNA. This sample has tens of thousands of clones, with almost 90% found just once. Germline V CDR1 and CDR2: SEHNR, FQNEAQ (reference sequence). V was shortened by 5 bases and J by 10 bases, with 18 bases between the two germline ends. This CDR3 has 15 residues.

This chain links TRBV7-9 with TRBJ1-6; tentatively, D is TRBD1 (5 bases). The TCR was taken from a woman aged 55-70 years with active COVID-19. Sequenced: peripheral blood. The CDR3 is CASSQRAGDASPLHF. DNA for the CDR3: TGTGCCAGCAGCCAGAGGGCGGGGGACGCGTCACCCCTCCACTTT.